A single sample gave rise to the 16 T cell receptor beta chains below, sequenced in a study of blood T cell repertoires in COVID-19. The method was immunoSEQ multiplex PCR; TCRdb's version includes in-frame clones alone and lacks a portion of them. Of about 140,000 clones in the sample, around nine tenths were seen once. Input material: peripheral blood. The receptors derive from a human donor in a cohort sampled during active COVID-19.

V and J are TRBV6-5 and TRBJ2-7, with D perhaps matching TRBD2 (6 bases). CDR3 size: 14 residues. The V and J ends lost 8 bases and 6 bases respectively, with 20 bases between them. Germline values: CDR1 MNHEY, CDR2 SVGAGI. CDR3 in DNA: TGTGCCAGCTGCCGAGGTAGCGGTGGCTGCGAGCAGTACTTC. Its protein product is CASCRGSGGCEQYF.

This sequence joins TRBV3-1 (or the pseudogene TRBV3-2) and TRBJ2-7, with 11 positions matching TRBD2. CDR3 length: 17 residues. With V trimmed by 1 base and J by 0 bases, 5 bases remained unmatched. Germline-derived CDR1 and CDR2 are LGHDT and YNNKEL (reference sequence). This CDR3 reads CASSQALAGGSSYEQYF. The DNA of the CDR3 is TGTGCCAGCAGCCAAGCTCTAGCGGGGGGAAGCTCCTACGAGCAGTACTTC.

V gene TRBV27 combines with J gene TRBJ2-1; 7 bases are a match to TRBD2. The CDR3 has 16 amino acids. Unmatched junction bases numbered 10, after V lost 7 bases and J lost 1 base. Germline CDR1 MNHEY, CDR2 SMNVEV (reference sequence). DNA for the CDR3: TGTGCCAGCAAACCTACCTGGACTAGGTCCTACAATGAGCAGTTCTTC. Residues: CASKPTWTRSYNEQFF.

This chain uses TRBV5-4 with TRBJ1-2; the match to TRBD1 covers 7 bases. This CDR3 has 13 residues. The trim removed 5 bases at V and 2 bases at J, leaving 3 bases unmatched. Looked up from germline, CDR1 is SGHNT and CDR2 is YYREEE (reference sequence). The DNA for the CDR3 is TGTGCCAGCAGACAACAGGGGAACTATGGCTACACCTTC. It specifies CASRQQGNYGYTF.

The V and J genes are TRBV28 and TRBJ2-5; 7 bases fit TRBD1. Trimming removed 6 bases from V and 4 bases from J; junction bases left unmatched: 5. The length of the CDR3 is 13 residues. The V gene's germline CDR1 is MDHEN and CDR2 SYDVKM. CDR3 region: CASSWDSAETQYF. CDR3 nucleotide sequence: TGTGCCAGCAGCTGGGACAGCGCAGAGACCCAGTACTTC.

This chain connects TRBV28 to TRBJ2-5; D possibly corresponds to TRBD1 (5 bases). CDR1 MDHEN and CDR2 SYDVKM come from the germline V gene. The CDR3 contains 15 residues. V was trimmed by 6 bases and J by 0 bases, leaving 14 bases between them. CDR3 in amino acids: CASSNRGQYQETQYF. Written as DNA, the CDR3 is TGTGCCAGCAGCAATAGGGGCCAGTACCAAGAGACCCAGTACTTC.

V and J are TRBV3-1 (or the pseudogene TRBV3-2) and TRBJ1-2; D unclear. The CDR3 loop spans 14 amino acids. The germline V and J ends were trimmed by 0 bases and 3 bases, with 8 bases remaining between them. Germline V CDR1 and CDR2: LGHDT, YNNKEL (reference sequence). The CDR3 nucleotides read TGTGCCAGCAGCCAAGAAGGAGGGTACTATGGCTACACCTTC. Amino acids: CASSQEGGYYGYTF.

The chain is built from TRBV3-1 (or the pseudogene TRBV3-2) and TRBJ2-1; D perhaps matches TRBD2 (7 bases). Germline CDR1 and CDR2: LGHDT and YNNKEL (reference sequence). CDR3 length: 15 amino acids. The germline V and J ends were trimmed by 4 bases and 5 bases, with 15 bases remaining between them. CDR3 nucleotide sequence: TGTGCCAGCAGCCTAGGGGGGGGACGGAACAATGAGCAGTTCTTC. It codes for CASSLGGGRNNEQFF.

J is TRBJ2-2 and V is TRBV12-3 or TRBV12-4; possible D gene TRBD2, 5 bases. Trimming pared 0 bases from V and 7 bases from J, leaving 6 bases between. The CDR3 has 13 amino acids. Written as DNA, the CDR3 is TGTGCCAGCAGTTTAGCGCGGGTCGGGGAGCTGTTTTTT. Encoded protein: CASSLARVGELFF.

The rearrangement uses TRBV18 and TRBJ2-2; no clear D. This CDR3 comprises 13 residues. The V end lost 3 bases, the J end lost 1 base, and 3 bases lay between the germline ends. The germline CDR1 and CDR2 sequences are KGHSH and LQKENI. In DNA, the CDR3 is TGTGCCAGCTCACCTATGAACACCGGGGAGCTGTTTTTT. The encoded protein is CASSPMNTGELFF.

The rearrangement joins TRBV27 to TRBJ2-3; 9 nucleotides align to TRBD2. The length of the CDR3 is 15 residues. V trimming: 4 bases; J trimming: 6 bases; junction bases outside the gene matches: 8. Germline CDR1 and CDR2: MNHEY and SMNVEV (reference sequence). CDR3 DNA: TGTGCCAGCAGTTCACCAGGACTAGCGAGGGATACGCAGTATTTT. It is translated as CASSSPGLARDTQYF.

The gene calls are TRBV5-1 and TRBJ2-6; D gene unclear. The V gene's germline CDR1 is SGHRS and CDR2 YFSETQ. CDR3 size: 16 residues. The V and J ends lost 4 bases and 0 bases respectively, with 11 bases between them. The CDR3 reads CASSTYSRSGANVLTF. The DNA of the CDR3 is TGCGCCAGCAGCACCTACTCACGCTCTGGGGCCAACGTCCTGACTTTC.

The V and J genes are TRBV4-1 and TRBJ1-2, with 8 bases that match TRBD1. With V trimmed by 4 bases and J by 2 bases, 9 bases remained unmatched. Germline V gene sequence: CDR1 MGHRA, CDR2 YSYEKL. The CDR3 sequence is 16 residues long. This CDR3 reads CASSRRPQGANYGYTF. The DNA for the CDR3 is TGCGCCAGCAGCCGCAGACCCCAGGGGGCGAACTATGGCTACACCTTC.

The J gene is TRBJ2-1, the V gene TRBV6-4, with D hard to call. With 2 bases removed from V and 6 bases from J, the gap between germline ends came to 8 bases. The CDR3 is made up of 13 amino acids. Per the germline V gene, CDR1 is MRHNA and CDR2 is SNTAGT. The CDR3 is CASSDLDTNEQFF. The CDR3 nucleotides are TGTGCCAGCAGTGACCTCGACACCAATGAGCAGTTCTTC.

The chain combines TRBV2 with TRBJ2-1, with D possibly matching TRBD2 (6 bases). The CDR3 contains 14 residues. In germline, CDR1 is SNHLY, CDR2 FYNNEI. Deletions cut 4 bases from V and 5 bases from J, with 12 bases between. In DNA, the CDR3 is TGTGCCAGCAGTGGACTAGTGGGGAACAATGAGCAGTTCTTC. As protein: CASSGLVGNNEQFF.

V is TRBV6-5 and J is TRBJ1-1, with 7 bases aligning to TRBD1. The CDR3 is 15 amino acids. The V segment lost 6 bases and the J segment 6 bases; nucleotides outside the gene matches: 13. Germline CDR1 is MNHEY and CDR2 is SVGAGI. In nucleotides, the CDR3 is TGTGCCAGCAGAGTGACAGGGTTAAGGCGGGCTGAAGCTTTCTTT. Translation gives CASRVTGLRRAEAFF.